This paragraph reports one TCR beta chain. V shed 4 bases, J shed 2 bases, and the junction held 14 bases outside the gene matches. From germline, CDR1 is MDHEN and CDR2 SYDVKM. The CDR3 is 18 amino acids. Resolution of symptoms, clearance, or two negative PCRs was present in recovered Cohort 3 donors. This record belongs to a study of blood T cell repertoires in COVID-19. In the original analysis: Amplification of reference gene primers provided the estimated nucleated cell counts. This table comes from immunoSEQ multiplex PCR, and its TCRdb copy is limited to in-frame clones, with some not included. V, J and clone size were drawn from that table, and D and trimming were deduced from the DNA. The table shows some 300,000 clones, with just over 85% occurring only once.

This chain joins TRBV28 and TRBJ2-5; 9 nucleotides match TRBD2. The material sequenced was PBMCs or T cells enriched from blood (not recorded which). The origin of this receptor is a man under 40 who had recovered from COVID-19. CDR3 protein: CASSSPGERGASQETQYF. The CDR3 bases are TGTGCCAGCAGTTCCCCCGGGGAGCGGGGGGCATCTCAAGAGACCCAGTACTTC.